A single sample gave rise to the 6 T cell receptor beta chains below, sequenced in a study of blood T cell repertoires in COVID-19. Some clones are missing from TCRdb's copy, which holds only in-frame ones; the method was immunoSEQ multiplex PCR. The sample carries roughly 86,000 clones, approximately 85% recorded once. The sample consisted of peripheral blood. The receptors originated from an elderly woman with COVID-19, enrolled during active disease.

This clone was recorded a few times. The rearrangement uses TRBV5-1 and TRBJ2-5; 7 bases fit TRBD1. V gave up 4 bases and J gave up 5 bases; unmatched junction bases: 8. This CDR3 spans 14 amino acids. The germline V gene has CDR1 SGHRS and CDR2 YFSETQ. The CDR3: CASSRTGALETQYF. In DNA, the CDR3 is TGCGCCAGCAGCCGAACAGGGGCGTTGGAGACCCAGTACTTC.

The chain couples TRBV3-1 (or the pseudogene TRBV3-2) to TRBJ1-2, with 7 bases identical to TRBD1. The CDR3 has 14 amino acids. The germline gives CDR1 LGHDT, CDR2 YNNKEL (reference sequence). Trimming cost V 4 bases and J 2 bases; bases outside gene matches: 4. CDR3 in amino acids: CASSRQGGNYGYTF. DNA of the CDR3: TGTGCCAGCAGCCGACAGGGAGGAAACTATGGCTACACCTTC.

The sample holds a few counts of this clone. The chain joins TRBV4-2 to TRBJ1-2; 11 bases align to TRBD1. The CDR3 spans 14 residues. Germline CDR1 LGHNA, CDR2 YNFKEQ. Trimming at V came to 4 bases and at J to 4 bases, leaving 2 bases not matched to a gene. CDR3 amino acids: CASSRGQGGYGYTF. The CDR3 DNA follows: TGTGCCAGCAGCCGGGGACAGGGGGGCTATGGCTACACCTTC.

CDR3 coding DNA: TGCGCCAGCAGCTTGGGGACTAGCGGGATCTACGAGCAGTACTTC. Protein product: CASSLGTSGIYEQYF. The V and J genes are TRBV5-1 and TRBJ2-7, with 12 bases identical to TRBD2. Losses at the gene ends were 0 bases for V and 3 bases for J; bases not matched to a gene: 1. Germline V lookup: CDR1 SGHRS, CDR2 YFSETQ. The length of the CDR3 is 15 residues.

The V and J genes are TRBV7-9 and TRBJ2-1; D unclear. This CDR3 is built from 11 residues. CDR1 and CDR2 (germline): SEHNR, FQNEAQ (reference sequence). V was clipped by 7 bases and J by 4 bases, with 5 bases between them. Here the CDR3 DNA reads TGTGCCAGCATCCCATACAATGAGCAGTTCTTC. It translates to CASIPYNEQFF.

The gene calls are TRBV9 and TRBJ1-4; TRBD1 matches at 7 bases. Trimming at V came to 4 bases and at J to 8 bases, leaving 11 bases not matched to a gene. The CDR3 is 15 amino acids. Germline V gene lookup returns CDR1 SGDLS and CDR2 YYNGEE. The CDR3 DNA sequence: TGTGCCAGCAGCACCCGGACAGGCGCCCGAGAAAAACTGTTTTTT. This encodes CASSTRTGAREKLFF. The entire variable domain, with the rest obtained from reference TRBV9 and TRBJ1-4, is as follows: DSGVTQTPKHLITATGQRVTLRCSPRSGDLSVYWYQQSLDQGLQFLIQYYNGEERAKGNILERFSAQQFPDLHSELNLSSLELGDSALYFCASSTRTGAREKLFFGSGTQLSVL.